This entry lists 5 T cell receptor beta chains sequenced from one sample in a study of vaccination and CD4 T cells after COVID-19. Treatment given: roughly 10-day PBMC culture with coronavirus spike peptide pools or control peptides (ViraFEST assay). Their target antigens are unknown. Sequence data for DNA of cultured CD4+ T cells were generated by the Oncomine TCR Beta short-read assay. Via MiXCR, TCRdb re-called the PCR reads, giving one row per CDR3 protein. The sample lists some 20,000 distinct CDR3 sequences, 56% seen once, with roughly 10% in the top ten. The sequencing input was CD4+ T cells from blood, cultured in vitro. These receptors originate from a human donor who had recovered from COVID-19.

V gene TRBV10-3 combines with J gene TRBJ1-1; possibly TRBD1 for D (5 bases). Trimming stripped 5 bases from V and 1 base from J, with 8 bases between. The CDR3 is 13 amino acids. CDR1 is ENHRY, CDR2 SYGVKD, per germline. The CDR3 loop is CAISRDRNTEAFF. The DNA of the CDR3 is TGTGCCATCAGTCGAGACAGGAACACTGAAGCTTTCTTT.

The chain has TRBV10-3 and TRBJ2-3, with a tentative D call TRBD2 (6 bases). This CDR3 spans 14 amino acids. V dropped 3 bases and J dropped 2 bases, with 9 bases sitting between them. The germline gives CDR1 ENHRY, CDR2 SYGVKD. This CDR3 is CAISEGRITDTQYF. The CDR3 DNA is TGTGCCATCAGTGAAGGGAGGATCACAGATACGCAGTATTTT.

V gene TRBV6-2 or TRBV6-3 combines with J gene TRBJ1-5, with D hard to call. Germline CDR1 reads MNHEY; CDR2 reads SVGEGT. V was shortened by 7 bases and J by 5 bases, with 9 bases between the two germline ends. CDR3 length: 12 residues. CDR3 sequence reads: CASTRGDQPQHF. The CDR3 DNA sequence: TGTGCCAGCACACGCGGAGATCAGCCCCAGCATTTT.

The rearrangement links TRBV2 to TRBJ2-1; 10 bases match TRBD1. Germline CDR1 reads SNHLY; CDR2 reads FYNNEI. V was pared by 4 bases and J by 6 bases, with 3 bases of the junction left unmatched. The CDR3 loop spans 14 amino acids. CDR3 in DNA: TGTGCCAGCAGTGGACAGGGGGCCGGCAATGAGCAGTTCTTC. It translates to CASSGQGAGNEQFF.

The J gene is TRBJ2-3, the V gene TRBV5-1, with 9 bases aligning to TRBD2. The V and J ends lost 0 bases and 5 bases, in that order; junction bases with no gene match: 1. The germline CDR1 and CDR2 sequences are SGHRS and YFSETQ. The CDR3 runs 14 residues. CDR3 sequence reads: CASSLGLAVDTQYF. The CDR3 DNA reads as TGCGCCAGCAGCTTGGGACTAGCGGTAGATACGCAGTATTTT.